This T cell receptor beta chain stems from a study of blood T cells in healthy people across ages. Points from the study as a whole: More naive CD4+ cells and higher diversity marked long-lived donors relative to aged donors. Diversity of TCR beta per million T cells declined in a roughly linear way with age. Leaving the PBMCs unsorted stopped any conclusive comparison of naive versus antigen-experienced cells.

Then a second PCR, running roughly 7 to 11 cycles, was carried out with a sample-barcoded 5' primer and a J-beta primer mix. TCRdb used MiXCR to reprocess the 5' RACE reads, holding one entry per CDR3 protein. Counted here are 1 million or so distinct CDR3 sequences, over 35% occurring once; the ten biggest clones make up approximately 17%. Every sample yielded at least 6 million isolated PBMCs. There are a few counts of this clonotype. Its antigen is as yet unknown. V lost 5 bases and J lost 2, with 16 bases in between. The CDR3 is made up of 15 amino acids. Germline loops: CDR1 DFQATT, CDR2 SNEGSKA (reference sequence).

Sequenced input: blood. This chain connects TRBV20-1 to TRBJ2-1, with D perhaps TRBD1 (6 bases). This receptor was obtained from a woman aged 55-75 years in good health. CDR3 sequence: CSAVSRDTAYNEQFF. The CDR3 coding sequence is TGCAGTGCTGTTTCCCGGGACACCGCCTACAATGAGCAGTTCTTC.